Listed below are T cell receptor beta chains from one sample, sequenced in a study of CD8+CD57+ T cells in acquired aplastic anemia. MiXCR, applied by TCRdb to the reads, yields one record per CDR3 protein. Seen here are roughly 250,000 distinct CDR3 sequences, about 80% observed once, and the top ten hold 40% to 55%. Sequenced input: sorted CD4+, CD8+, or CD8+CD57+ T cells (not recorded which) from PBMCs. These receptors were obtained from a human donor with aplastic anemia. Both conserved end residues are part of each CDR3. The order of the fields is clone size, V gene, J gene, D gene, CDR3 protein, CDR3 DNA. The D gene is left open where the match is weak. For some rows the clone size is stated as once, few or many, or as a class when expanded; others skip it.

size: .; V: TRBV6-2/TRBV6-3; J: TRBJ1-5; D: .; CDR3: CSSRRGANQPQHF; DNA: TGTTCCAGCAGGAGGGGAGCCAATCAGCCCCAGCATTTT
size: .; V: TRBV9; J: TRBJ2-3; D: .; CDR3: CASSAEDTQSF; DNA: TGTGCCAGCAGCGCTGAAGATACGCAGTCTTTT
size: .; V: TRBV7-2; J: TRBJ2-5; D: .; CDR3: CASSQGSAEQPQYF; DNA: TGTGCCAGCAGCCAAGGAAGCGCGGAGCAGCCCCAGTACTTC
size: few; V: TRBV29-1; J: TRBJ2-5; D: TRBD2; CDR3: CSVDRGDSGYGTQYF; DNA: TGCAGCGTTGACCGAGGGGATAGCGGGTATGGGACCCAGTACTTC
size: .; V: TRBV11-3; J: TRBJ1-6; D: .; CDR3: CASSLDRTDSPLHF; DNA: TGTGCCAGCAGTTTAGATAGGACAGATTCACCCCTCCACTTT
size: once; V: TRBV6-1; J: TRBJ1-2; D: TRBD1; CDR3: CASRLTGTNYGYTF; DNA: TGTGCCAGCAGATTGACAGGGACTAACTATGGCTACACCTTC
size: .; V: TRBV24-1; J: TRBJ2-1; D: TRBD2; CDR3: CAVRRGSDEQFF; DNA: TGTGCCGTCAGGCGGGGGTCCGATGAGCAGTTCTTC
size: .; V: TRBV11-3; J: TRBJ1-5; D: .; CDR3: CASSLHVGGNQPQHF; DNA: TGTGCCAGCAGCCTACATGTGGGAGGCAATCAGCCCCAGCATTTT
size: few; V: TRBV7-9; J: TRBJ2-3; D: TRBD2; CDR3: CASSFPGGRGTQYF; DNA: TGTGCCAGCAGCTTTCCGGGAGGTCGCGGTACGCAGTATTTT
size: .; V: TRBV7-9; J: TRBJ2-2; D: .; CDR3: CASSPTYGELFF; DNA: TGTGCCAGCAGCCCTACTTACGGGGAGCTGTTTTTT
size: many; V: TRBV20-1; J: TRBJ1-1; D: TRBD1; CDR3: CSASVFGTGNLEAFF; DNA: TGCAGTGCTAGCGTCTTTGGGACAGGGAACCTTGAAGCTTTCTTT
size: .; V: TRBV29-1; J: TRBJ2-7; D: .; CDR3: CSVAPGREFYEQYF; DNA: TGCAGCGTTGCTCCGGGACGAGAATTTTACGAGCAGTACTTC
size: medium-sized; V: TRBV29-1; J: TRBJ2-3; D: .; CDR3: CSGQATTDTQYF; DNA: TGCAGCGGGCAGGCGACCACAGATACGCAGTATTTT
size: .; V: TRBV7-2; J: TRBJ2-1; D: .; CDR3: CASSLTGGADHFF; DNA: TGTGCCAGCAGCTTGACGGGGGGCGCCGACCATTTCTTC
size: .; V: TRBV9; J: TRBJ2-3; D: TRBD2; CDR3: CASGLAGDTDKQYF; DNA: TGTGCCAGCGGATTAGCGGGGGACACCGATAAGCAGTATTTT
size: .; V: TRBV15; J: TRBJ1-6; D: .; CDR3: CATSGRELSPLHF; DNA: TGTGCCACCAGCGGAAGGGAGCTTTCACCCCTCCACTTT
size: .; V: TRBV6-6; J: TRBJ1-1; D: TRBD1; CDR3: CASRDRRLNTEAFF; DNA: TGTGCCAGCAGGGACAGGCGACTGAACACTGAAGCTTTCTTT
size: .; V: TRBV7-8; J: TRBJ2-1; D: .; CDR3: CASSLAGGPEQLF; DNA: TGTGCCAGCAGCTTAGCCGGAGGTCCCGAGCAGCTGTTC
size: .; V: TRBV24-1; J: TRBJ1-4; D: .; CDR3: CATSDNSTEQINEKLFF; DNA: TGTGCCACCAGTGACAATTCAACAGAACAAATTAATGAAAAACTGTTTTTT
size: .; V: TRBV7-9; J: TRBJ2-3; D: .; CDR3: CAGQWARETQYFGF; DNA: .
size: once; V: TRBV7-9; J: TRBJ1-2; D: .; CDR3: CASSGVAGPKDGYTF; DNA: TGTGCCAGCAGCGGAGTAGCGGGCCCGAAGGATGGCTACACCTTC
size: few; V: TRBV24-1; J: TRBJ2-3; D: TRBD2; CDR3: CATSERQAGVTDTQYF; DNA: TGTGCCACCAGTGAAAGACAAGCGGGAGTTACAGATACGCAGTATTTT
size: .; V: TRBV20-1; J: TRBJ2-1; D: TRBD2; CDR3: CSARLAGDSSYNEQFF; DNA: TGCAGTGCTAGACTAGCGGGGGATAGCTCCTACAATGAGCAGTTCTTC